The T cell receptor beta chain under discussion was sequenced for a study of CD8 T cells in Susac syndrome. The RNA input was roughly 0.5 to 1 ug, and it was reverse transcribed with random hexamers. Amplification of the TCR beta CDR3 was carried out by immunoSEQ multiplex PCR, which spanned a total of 54 Vbeta and 13 Jbeta segments. In TCRdb, the immunoSEQ multiplex PCR reads were re-called with MiXCR into one record per CDR3 protein. Among 200,000 to 250,000 distinct CDR3 sequences listed, nearly 97% were seen once. Deletions cut 8 bases from V and 5 bases from J, with 16 bases between. The CDR3 spans 14 residues. The T cells that were sequenced for TCR beta were CD8+ and CD4+ cells from blood.

The receptor was isolated from a human donor with multiple sclerosis. The sequenced sample was CD4+ T cells from PBMCs. This chain links TRBV23-1 with TRBJ1-5; D may be TRBD1 (6 bases). Being an ORF, TRBV23-1 has a function that is uncertain. CDR3 in amino acids: CASQERGADQPQHF. The CDR3 DNA reads as TGCGCCAGCCAAGAGAGGGGGGCCGATCAGCCCCAGCATTTT.